One and the same sample provided the 15 T cell receptor beta chains below, sequenced in a study of blood T cells in healthy people across ages. A second PCR of roughly 7 to 11 cycles used a sample-barcoded 5' primer and a J-beta primer mix. Using its own MiXCR run on the 5' RACE reads, TCRdb lists one record per CDR3 protein. The table includes around 780,000 distinct CDR3 sequences, roughly 26% detected once. These data are also associated with another study on T cells of mothers and their children.

What was sequenced was blood. Receptors originate from a boy aged 5 to 17 in good health.

This chain links TRBV12-3 or TRBV12-4 with TRBJ1-4, with D perhaps matching TRBD1 (6 bases). There are 13 residues in the CDR3. The ends were cut back, 6 bases at V and 8 bases at J, with 13 bases in the middle. CDR3 nucleotide sequence: TGTGCCAGCAGGCTGGGGGGCGGGGAAAAACTGTTTTTT. Its protein is CASRLGGGEKLFF.

This clonotype appeared a few times. The J gene is TRBJ1-1, the V gene TRBV2; 9 nucleotides line up with TRBD1. V lost 8 bases and J lost 4; bases outside the gene matches: 8. Germline loops: CDR1 SNHLY, CDR2 FYNNEI. The CDR3 loop spans 14 amino acids. CDR3 sequence (DNA): TGTGCCAGCTCCCGGGACAGGGCGACCACTGAAGCTTTCTTT. It is translated as CASSRDRATTEAFF.

The chain employs TRBV15 and TRBJ1-6; 8 bases are a match to TRBD1. After removal of 1 base from V and 8 bases from J, the junction contained 4 bases not matched to a gene. The CDR3 has 15 residues. Looked up from germline, CDR1 is LNHNV and CDR2 is YYDKDF (reference sequence). CDR3 sequence reads: CATSRVGTGHSPLHF. DNA of the CDR3: TGTGCCACCAGCAGAGTGGGGACAGGTCATTCACCCCTCCACTTT.

The V gene is TRBV30, the J gene TRBJ2-1; unclear D gene. The V end lost 2 bases, the J end lost 2 bases, and 13 bases lay between the germline ends. Germline lookup yields CDR1 GTSNPN and CDR2 SVGIG (reference sequence). CDR3 size: 15 residues. In DNA form, the CDR3 reads TGTGCCTGGAGTCATGTGATGACGGCCTACAATGAGCAGTTCTTC. Translating it yields CAWSHVMTAYNEQFF.

This clonotype was observed a few times. The chain carries TRBV7-4 and TRBJ2-7; D might be TRBD2 (5 bases). The CDR3 covers 11 residues. The germline V gene encodes CDR1 SGHVT and CDR2 SQSDAQ. The CDR3, as DNA: TGTGTCCTAAGAGGGCGAGGCGAGCAGTACTTC. Encoded protein: CVLRGRGEQYF.

This clonotype showed up just a few times. The rearrangement joins TRBV7-9 to TRBJ2-1, with TRBD1 identical over 8 bases. The CDR3 is 14 amino acids. Trimming took 3 bases from V and 8 from J; bases not matched to a gene: 6. CDR1 SEHNR and CDR2 FQNEAQ come from the germline V gene (reference sequence). CDR3 loop: CASSFRTGFDEQFF. CDR3 nucleotide sequence: TGTGCCAGCAGCTTCCGGACAGGGTTCGATGAGCAGTTCTTC.

This chain connects TRBV4-1 to TRBJ2-5; maybe TRBD2 (5 bases). Trimming took off 4 bases at V and 3 bases at J, with 15 bases between the two ends. There are 15 residues in the CDR3. In germline, CDR1 is MGHRA, CDR2 YSYEKL. CDR3 DNA sequence: TGCGCCAGCAGCCCGGGGAGCACACTAAAAGAGACCCAGTACTTC. Translated: CASSPGSTLKETQYF.

This chain uses TRBV7-2 with TRBJ2-5; D remains unclear. The germline CDR1 and CDR2 sequences are SGHTA and FQGNSA. Between the trimmed V and J ends, which lost 1 base and 2 bases, there was a span of 14 bases. CDR3 length: 16 amino acids. CDR3 bases: TGTGCCAGCAGCTTAGTTTCCAGGTTGGGGCAAGAGACCCAGTACTTC. It codes for CASSLVSRLGQETQYF.

This clonotype came up a few times. DNA of the CDR3: TGTGCCAGCAGCTCCCCTCTGGCAGCGGGGGGCTTCTACGAGCAGTACTTC. Translated: CASSSPLAAGGFYEQYF. This sequence joins TRBV21-1 and TRBJ2-1; TRBD2 is taken as the D call from the table, unchecked against the DNA. The J call may be faulty, since TRBJ2-7 better matches the DNA end. TRBV21-1 is a pseudogene. The CDR3 is made up of 17 amino acids.

The rearrangement links TRBV6-1 to TRBJ1-2, with D tentatively TRBD1 (5 bases). V dropped 4 bases and J dropped 6 bases, with 12 bases sitting between them. Germline V CDR1 and CDR2: MNHNS, SASEGT. CDR3 size: 13 residues. CDR3 sequence reads: CASSGWGLNGYTF. The CDR3 DNA is TGTGCCAGCAGTGGATGGGGACTCAATGGCTACACCTTC.

The chain carries TRBV7-2 and TRBJ1-4; 7 nucleotides agree with TRBD1. The CDR3 length is 14 residues. CDR1 and CDR2 (germline): SGHTA, FQGNSA. V gave up 6 bases and J gave up 8 bases; unmatched junction bases: 9. The CDR3 DNA sequence: TGTGCCAGCAGTCCTTACAGGGGAGGGGAAAAACTGTTTTTT. It yields the protein CASSPYRGGEKLFF.

Points on this clonotype: The junction shows a germline mismatch at one end, possibly a read error. The CDR3 region is CASSVTSKNIQYF. CDR3 nucleotide sequence: TGTGCCAGCAGCGTAACGTCTAAAAACATTCAGTACTTC. The genes are TRBV7-3 and TRBJ2-4; D gene unclear. The CDR3 covers 13 residues. CDR1 is SGHTA and CDR2 is FQGTGA in the germline V gene.

This clonotype was counted between two and nine times. The chain uses TRBV7-2 and TRBJ1-2, with D tentatively TRBD1 (5 bases). V lost 1 base and J lost 2, with 11 bases in between. This CDR3 is built from 15 residues. CDR1 and CDR2 (germline): SGHTA, FQGNSA. Written as DNA, the CDR3 is TGTGCCAGCAGCTTAGTGGGGGTCTCCAACTATGGCTACACCTTC. Encoded protein: CASSLVGVSNYGYTF.

The rearrangement uses TRBV19 and TRBJ2-1; D gene uncertain. Trimming pared 0 bases from V and 0 bases from J, leaving 9 bases between. The CDR3 length is 16 residues. Germline V gene data show CDR1 as LNHDA and CDR2 as SQIVND (reference sequence). Here the CDR3 reads CASSIDADSSYNEQFF. In DNA, the CDR3 is TGTGCCAGTAGTATAGACGCGGATAGCTCCTACAATGAGCAGTTCTTC.

This rearrangement joins TRBV9 to TRBJ2-1, with 8 bases fitting TRBD2. This CDR3 is 16 amino acids long. V gave up 6 bases and J gave up 4 bases; unmatched junction bases: 12. Germline-derived CDR1 and CDR2 are SGDLS and YYNGEE. The CDR3 region has the DNA TGTGCCAGCACAATGGGCGGGGGGACTGTTTACAATGAGCAGTTCTTC. Its protein product is CASTMGGGTVYNEQFF.